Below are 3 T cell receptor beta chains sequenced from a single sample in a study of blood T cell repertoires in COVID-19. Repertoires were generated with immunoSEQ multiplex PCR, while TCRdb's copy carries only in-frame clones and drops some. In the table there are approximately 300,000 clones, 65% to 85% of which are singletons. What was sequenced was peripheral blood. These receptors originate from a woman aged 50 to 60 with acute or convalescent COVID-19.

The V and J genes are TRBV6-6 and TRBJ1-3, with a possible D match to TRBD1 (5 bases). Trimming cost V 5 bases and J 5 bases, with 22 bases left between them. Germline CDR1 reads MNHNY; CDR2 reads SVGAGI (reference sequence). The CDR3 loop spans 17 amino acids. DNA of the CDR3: TGTGCCAGCAGTCCACCAACGGCGGGGGAAGAAAGAAACACCATATATTTT. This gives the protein CASSPPTAGEERNTIYF.

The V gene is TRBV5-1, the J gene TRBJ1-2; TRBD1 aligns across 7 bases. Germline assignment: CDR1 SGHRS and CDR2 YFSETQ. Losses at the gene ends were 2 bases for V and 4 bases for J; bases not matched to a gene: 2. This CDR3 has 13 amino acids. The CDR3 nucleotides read TGCGCCAGCAGCTTTAGACAGGGCTATGGCTACACCTTC. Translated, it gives CASSFRQGYGYTF.

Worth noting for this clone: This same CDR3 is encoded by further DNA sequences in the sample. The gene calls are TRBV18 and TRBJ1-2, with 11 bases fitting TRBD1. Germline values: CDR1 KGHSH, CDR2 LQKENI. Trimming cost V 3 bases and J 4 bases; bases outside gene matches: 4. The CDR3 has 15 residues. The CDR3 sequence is CASSPGTGGGYGYTF. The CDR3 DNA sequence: TGTGCCAGCTCACCCGGGACAGGGGGAGGCTATGGCTACACCTTC.